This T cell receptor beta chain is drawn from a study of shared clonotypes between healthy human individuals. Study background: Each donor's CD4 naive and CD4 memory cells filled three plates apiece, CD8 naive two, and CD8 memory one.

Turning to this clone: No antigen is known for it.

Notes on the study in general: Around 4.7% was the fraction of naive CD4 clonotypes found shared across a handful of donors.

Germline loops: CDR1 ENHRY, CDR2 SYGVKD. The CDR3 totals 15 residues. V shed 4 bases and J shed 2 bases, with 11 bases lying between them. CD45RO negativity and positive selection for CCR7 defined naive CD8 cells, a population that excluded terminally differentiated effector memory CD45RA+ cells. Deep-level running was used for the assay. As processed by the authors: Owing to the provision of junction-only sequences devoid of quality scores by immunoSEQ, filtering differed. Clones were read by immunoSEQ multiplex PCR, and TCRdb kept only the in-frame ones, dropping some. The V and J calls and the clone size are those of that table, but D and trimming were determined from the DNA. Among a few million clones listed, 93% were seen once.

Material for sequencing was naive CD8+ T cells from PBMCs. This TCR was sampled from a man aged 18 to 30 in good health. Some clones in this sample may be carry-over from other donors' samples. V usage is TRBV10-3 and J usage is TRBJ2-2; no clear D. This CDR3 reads CAISGSGDNTGELFF. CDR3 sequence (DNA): TGTGCCATCAGTGGTAGTGGGGATAACACCGGGGAGCTGTTTTTT.